Sequencing of this T cell receptor beta chain was carried out in a study of Ad26.COV2.S vaccination and SARS-CoV-2 variants. Points on this clone: Its antigen is unknown.

Treatment specified: roughly 18 received Ad26.COV2.S at low or high dose, single or two shots; a few received placebo; per-sample allocation not given. Material that was analyzed had been drawn on day 63 after the first vaccine or placebo injection. The sample came from a Boston adult aged 18-55 years. Wuhan-strain spike was delivered by a replication-incompetent Ad26 vector. Method: immunoSEQ multiplex PCR; TCRdb's copy keeps in-frame clones and lacks some. The repertoire holds more than 300,000 clones, with approximately 80% as singletons. Study observations and caveats: Similar non-spike TCR breadth was observed in recipients of vaccine and of placebo.

Sample: peripheral blood, taken in a trial of Ad26.COV2.S vaccine versus placebo. This clonotype was obtained from a person between 18 and 65 years old who received the Ad26.COV2.S COVID-19 vaccine or a placebo.

The CDR3 DNA follows: TGTGCCAGCAGCGTAGCTGGGACCCCTCCGGGTGATACGCAGTATTTT. Its translation is CASSVAGTPPGDTQYF. The V call is TRBV9, the J call TRBJ2-3; perhaps D is TRBD1 or TRBD2 (5 bases each). The ends were cut back, 0 bases at V and 6 bases at J, with 17 bases in the middle. Germline V gives CDR1 SGDLS, CDR2 YYNGEE. The CDR3 consists of 16 residues. Full variable domain (remainder filled in from reference TRBV9 and TRBJ2-3): DSGVTQTPKHLITATGQRVTLRCSPRSGDLSVYWYQQSLDQGLQFLIQYYNGEERAKGNILERFSAQQFPDLHSELNLSSLELGDSALYFCASSVAGTPPGDTQYFGPGTRLTVL.